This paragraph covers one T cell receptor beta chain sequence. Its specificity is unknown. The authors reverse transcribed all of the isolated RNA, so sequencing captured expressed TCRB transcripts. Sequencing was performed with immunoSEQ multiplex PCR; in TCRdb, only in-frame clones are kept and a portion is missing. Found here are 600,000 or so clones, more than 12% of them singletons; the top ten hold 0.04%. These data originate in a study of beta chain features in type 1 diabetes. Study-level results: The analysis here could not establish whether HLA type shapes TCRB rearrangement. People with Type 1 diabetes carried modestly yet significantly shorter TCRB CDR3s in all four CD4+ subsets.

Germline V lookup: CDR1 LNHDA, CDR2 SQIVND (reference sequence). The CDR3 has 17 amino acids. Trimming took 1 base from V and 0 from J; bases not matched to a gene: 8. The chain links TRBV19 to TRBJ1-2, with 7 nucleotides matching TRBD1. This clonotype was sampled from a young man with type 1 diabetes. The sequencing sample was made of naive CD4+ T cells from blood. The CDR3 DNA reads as TGTGCCAGTAGTATAGGCGGGACAGCTGTAACTAACTATGGCTACACCTTC. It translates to CASSIGGTAVTNYGYTF.